This entry lists 18 T cell receptor beta chains sequenced from one sample in a study of PD-L1 blockade in urothelial cancer. Sequenced by immunoSEQ multiplex PCR; TCRdb stores in-frame clones only, minus some. Seen here are fewer than 130,000 clones, approximately 85% observed once, and the top ten hold 2% to 2.5%. Specimen: PBMCs, collected around atezolizumab (anti-PD-L1) treatment. The receptor source for this set is a man aged 50-59 years with urothelial cancer.

The rearrangement links TRBV4-2 to TRBJ2-1; TRBD1 matches 7 bases. V shed 4 bases and J 12 bases; nucleotides not matched to a gene: 6. This CDR3 contains 12 residues. CDR1 and CDR2 (germline): LGHNA, YNFKEQ. DNA of the CDR3: TGTGCCAGCAGCCCCCAGGGGGAGAGGCAGTTCTTC. The encoded protein is CASSPQGERQFF.

The rearrangement joins TRBV4-2 to TRBJ2-5, with 11 bases fitting TRBD2. The CDR3 runs 20 residues. V lost 2 bases, J lost 4 bases, and 18 bases stayed unmatched. CDR1 LGHNA and CDR2 YNFKEQ come from the germline V gene. The CDR3: CASSQNRGRIAGGPGETQYF. The CDR3 DNA follows: TGTGCCAGCAGCCAAAACAGGGGGCGGATAGCGGGAGGGCCGGGAGAGACCCAGTACTTC.

The genes are TRBV7-2 and TRBJ2-1; D might be TRBD1 (6 bases). The CDR3 consists of 15 residues. Trimming removed 4 bases from V and 0 bases from J, with 10 bases in between. Germline values: CDR1 SGHTA, CDR2 FQGNSA. CDR3: CASSWTVDSYNEQFF. CDR3 nucleotides: TGTGCCAGCAGCTGGACAGTCGACTCCTACAATGAGCAGTTCTTC.

The chain combines TRBV2 with TRBJ1-6; no clear D gene. The V gene's germline CDR1 is SNHLY and CDR2 FYNNEI. The ends were cut back, 5 bases at V and 0 bases at J, with 5 bases in the middle. The length of the CDR3 is 14 residues. In nucleotides, the CDR3 is TGTGCCAGCAGTTACGGCTCCTATAATTCACCCCTCCACTTT. Its translation is CASSYGSYNSPLHF.

CDR3 nucleotides: TGTGCCAGCAGTTACTCGACAGGGAGTTCCTACGAGCAGTACTTC. This translates into CASSYSTGSSYEQYF. The chain employs TRBV6-5 and TRBJ2-7, with 7 bases fitting TRBD1. V was clipped by 0 bases and J by 1 base; unmatched bases: 3. CDR1 and CDR2 from the germline V gene are MNHEY and SVGAGI. The CDR3 is 15 residues long.

The chain uses TRBV4-1 and TRBJ2-7; unclear D gene. The CDR3 loop spans 15 amino acids. CDR1 MGHRA and CDR2 YSYEKL come from the germline V gene. Deletions cut 0 bases from V and 0 bases from J, with 9 bases between. For the CDR3, the DNA is TGCGCCAGCAGCCAAGAAACAGTGCTCTCCTACGAGCAGTACTTC. It yields the protein CASSQETVLSYEQYF.

This chain links TRBV18 with TRBJ2-1; 7 nucleotides line up with TRBD2. The CDR3 length is 13 residues. From germline, CDR1 is KGHSH and CDR2 LQKENI. V shed 4 bases, J shed 7 bases, and the junction held 4 bases outside the gene matches. CDR3 sequence (DNA): TGTGCCAGCTCACTCCTGGGGGGGAATGAGCAGTTCTTC. Protein product: CASSLLGGNEQFF.

The chain has TRBV10-3 and TRBJ2-7; D call uncertain. The CDR3 loop spans 14 amino acids. Germline loops: CDR1 ENHRY, CDR2 SYGVKD. V shed 3 bases and J shed 3 bases, with 12 bases lying between them. The CDR3 nucleotides are TGTGCCATCAGTGACTTACAATTCAACTACGAGCAGTACTTC. Translation gives CAISDLQFNYEQYF.

This clone was detected only once. This chain uses TRBV28 with TRBJ1-6, with 8 bases that match TRBD1. CDR1 is MDHEN and CDR2 is SYDVKM in the germline V gene. After removal of 8 bases from V and 4 bases from J, the junction contained 7 bases not matched to a gene. The CDR3 is made up of 15 amino acids. The CDR3 DNA reads as TGTGCCAGCCGCGGACAGGGACTATATAATTCACCCCTCCACTTT. Amino acid sequence: CASRGQGLYNSPLHF.

This chain joins TRBV7-3 and TRBJ2-2, with TRBD2 identical over 14 bases. V gave up 1 base and J gave up 4 bases; unmatched junction bases: 2. The V gene's germline CDR1 is SGHTA and CDR2 FQGTGA. The CDR3 contains 17 residues. Here the CDR3 reads CASSLKTSGRGTGELFF. CDR3 in DNA: TGTGCCAGCAGCTTAAAGACTAGCGGGAGGGGCACCGGGGAGCTGTTTTTT. The full variable domain, in which reference TRBV7-3 and TRBJ2-2 provide the parts outside the CDR3, is GAGVSQTPSNKVTEKGKYVELRCDPISGHTALYWYRQSLGQGPEFLIYFQGTGAADDSGLPNDRFFAVRPEGSVSTLKIQRTERGDSAVYLCASSLKTSGRGTGELFFGEGSRLTVL.

This clone was recorded many times. The chain has TRBV30 and TRBJ1-4; D is unresolved. The CDR3 contains 14 residues. The V end was cut by 2 bases, the J end by 3 bases, with 10 bases between. Germline CDR1 and CDR2: GTSNPN and SVGIG (reference sequence). The DNA of the CDR3 is TGTGCCTGGAGTATCGGCGGGCCTAATGAAAAACTGTTTTTT. This encodes CAWSIGGPNEKLFF.

The chain is built from TRBV28 and TRBJ1-2, with 8 positions matching TRBD1. The CDR3 loop spans 15 amino acids. The germline gives CDR1 MDHEN, CDR2 SYDVKM. V lost 5 bases to trimming and J lost 0 bases; unmatched junction nucleotides: 5. The CDR3 DNA sequence: TGTGCCAGCAGTGTAGGGACAGGAGCTAACTATGGCTACACCTTC. Amino acids: CASSVGTGANYGYTF.

V usage is TRBV18 and J usage is TRBJ2-3, with D possibly matching TRBD1 (5 bases). V was cut by 2 bases and J by 4 bases, with 13 bases left in between. This CDR3 is 15 amino acids long. Germline V CDR1 and CDR2: KGHSH, LQKENI. CDR3 loop: CASSPTTASADTQYF. CDR3 bases: TGTGCCAGCTCACCAACGACAGCAAGCGCAGATACGCAGTATTTT.

The chain employs TRBV5-8 and TRBJ2-5, with TRBD2 as a possible D gene (5 bases). The V end was cut by 5 bases, the J end by 5 bases, with 16 bases between. CDR3 length equals 14 residues. CDR1 and CDR2 from the germline V gene are SGHTS and YDEGEE. The CDR3 DNA reads as TGTGCCAGCAGACCCCGGGTGGGAGCTGAGACCCAGTACTTC. It encodes CASRPRVGAETQYF.

The J gene is TRBJ1-2, the V gene TRBV19; no clear D. The CDR3 is 13 residues long. The V end was cut by 4 bases, the J end by 6 bases, with 12 bases between. From germline, CDR1 is LNHDA and CDR2 SQIVND (reference sequence). As DNA, the CDR3 is TGTGCCAGTAGTAGACTCTCGAGCCATGGCTACACCTTC. This translates into CASSRLSSHGYTF.

The chain couples TRBV5-1 to TRBJ2-7, with TRBD2 matching over 7 bases. Germline CDR1 and CDR2: SGHRS and YFSETQ. CDR3 length: 15 residues. Germline trimming cut 0 bases from V and 1 base from J; bases unmatched to any gene: 4. The CDR3 DNA follows: TGCGCCAGCAGCTTGGACGGCGGGAGTTCCTACGAGCAGTACTTC. It yields the protein CASSLDGGSSYEQYF.

This chain uses TRBV4-2 with TRBJ2-7; 7 nucleotides align to TRBD2. Germline lookup yields CDR1 LGHNA and CDR2 YNFKEQ. This CDR3 spans 16 amino acids. Trimming at V came to 2 bases and at J to 6 bases, leaving 13 bases not matched to a gene. The CDR3: CASSQNRWEGNPEQYF. CDR3 nucleotides: TGTGCCAGCAGCCAAAATCGATGGGAGGGCAATCCCGAGCAGTACTTC.

The chain links TRBV18 to TRBJ2-1; 11 positions agree with TRBD2. Germline V lookup: CDR1 KGHSH, CDR2 LQKENI. The V and J ends lost 6 bases and 7 bases, in that order; junction bases with no gene match: 5. CDR3 length: 14 amino acids. CDR3 residues: CASSLAGGGNEQFF. DNA of the CDR3: TGTGCCAGCTCCCTAGCGGGAGGAGGTAATGAGCAGTTCTTC.